The present T cell receptor (beta chain) was sequenced within a study of blood T cell repertoires in COVID-19. This CDR3 is 15 amino acids long. Per germline, CDR1 MNHEY and CDR2 SVGAGI. Trimming cost V 2 bases and J 6 bases, with 16 bases left between them. Repertoires were generated with immunoSEQ multiplex PCR, while TCRdb's copy carries only in-frame clones and drops some. This sample yields 150,000 or so clones, of which around four fifths are seen a single time; about an eighth belongs to the top ten. The source of this sequence is an older woman who had recovered from COVID-19. The sample taken for sequencing was PBMCs or T cells enriched from blood (not recorded which). The chain joins TRBV6-5 to TRBJ1-2; a weak D match, TRBD1 (6 bases). Here the CDR3 reads CASSYERRGGNGYTF. The CDR3 DNA sequence: TGTGCCAGCAGTTACGAGAGGAGGGGGGGTAATGGCTACACCTTC.